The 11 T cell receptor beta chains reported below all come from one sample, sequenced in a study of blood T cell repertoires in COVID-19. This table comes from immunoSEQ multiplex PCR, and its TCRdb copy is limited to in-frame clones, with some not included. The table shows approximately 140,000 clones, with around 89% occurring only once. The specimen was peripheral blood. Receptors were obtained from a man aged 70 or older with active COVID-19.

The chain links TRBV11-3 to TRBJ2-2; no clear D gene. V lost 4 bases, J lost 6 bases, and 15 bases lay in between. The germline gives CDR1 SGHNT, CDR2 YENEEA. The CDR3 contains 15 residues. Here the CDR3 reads CASSSGRSIPGELFF. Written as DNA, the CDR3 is TGTGCCAGCAGCTCCGGCAGGTCAATCCCCGGGGAGCTGTTTTTT.

CDR3 residues: CASSQATGNNQPQHF. Written as DNA, the CDR3 is TGTGCCAGCAGCCAAGCGACAGGGAATAATCAGCCCCAGCATTTT. The gene calls are TRBV3-1 (or the pseudogene TRBV3-2) and TRBJ1-5; TRBD1 matches at 7 bases. Trimming cost V 1 base and J 4 bases; bases outside gene matches: 4. This CDR3 has 15 amino acids. Germline V gene lookup returns CDR1 LGHDT and CDR2 YNNKEL (reference sequence).

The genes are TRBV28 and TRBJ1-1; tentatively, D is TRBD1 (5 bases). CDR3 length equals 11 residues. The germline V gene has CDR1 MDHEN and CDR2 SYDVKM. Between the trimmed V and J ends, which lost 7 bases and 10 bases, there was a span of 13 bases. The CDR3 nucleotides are TGTGCCAGCATCCTAAGGGGTCTAGCTTTCTTT. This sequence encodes CASILRGLAFF.

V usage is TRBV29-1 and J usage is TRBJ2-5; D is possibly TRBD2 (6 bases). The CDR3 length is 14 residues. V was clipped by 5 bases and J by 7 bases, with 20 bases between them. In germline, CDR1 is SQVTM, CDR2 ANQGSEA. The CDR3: CSVPKIAASGTQYF. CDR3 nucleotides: TGCAGCGTTCCTAAGATAGCGGCCTCGGGGACCCAGTACTTC.

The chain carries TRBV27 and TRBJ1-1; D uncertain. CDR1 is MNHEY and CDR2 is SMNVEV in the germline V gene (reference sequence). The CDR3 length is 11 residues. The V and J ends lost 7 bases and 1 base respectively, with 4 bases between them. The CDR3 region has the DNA TGTGCCAGCAAACAGAACACTGAAGCTTTCTTT. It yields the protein CASKQNTEAFF.

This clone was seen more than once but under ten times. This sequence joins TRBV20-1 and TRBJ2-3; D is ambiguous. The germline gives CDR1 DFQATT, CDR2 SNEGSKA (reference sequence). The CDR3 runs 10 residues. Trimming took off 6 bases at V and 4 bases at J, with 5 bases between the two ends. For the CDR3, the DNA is TGCAGTGCCCGAGCAGATACGCAGTATTTT. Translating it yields CSARADTQYF.

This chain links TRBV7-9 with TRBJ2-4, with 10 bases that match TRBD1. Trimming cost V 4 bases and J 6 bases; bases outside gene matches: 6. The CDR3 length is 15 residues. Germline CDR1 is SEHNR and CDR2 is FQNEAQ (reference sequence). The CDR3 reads CASSSTGGDGNIQYF. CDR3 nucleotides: TGTGCCAGCAGCTCGACAGGGGGCGATGGAAACATTCAGTACTTC. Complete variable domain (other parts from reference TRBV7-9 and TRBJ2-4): DTGVSQNPRHKITKRGQNVTFRCDPISEHNRLYWYRQTLGQGPEFLTYFQNEAQLEKSRLLSDRFSAERPKGSFSTLEIQRTEQGDSAMYLCASSSTGGDGNIQYFGAGTRLSVL.

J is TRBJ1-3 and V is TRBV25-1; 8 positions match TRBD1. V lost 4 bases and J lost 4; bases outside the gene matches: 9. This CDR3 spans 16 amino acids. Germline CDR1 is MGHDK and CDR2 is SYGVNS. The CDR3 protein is CASSADRGGLGNTIYF. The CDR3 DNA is TGTGCCAGCAGTGCCGACAGGGGTGGGTTGGGAAACACCATATATTTT.

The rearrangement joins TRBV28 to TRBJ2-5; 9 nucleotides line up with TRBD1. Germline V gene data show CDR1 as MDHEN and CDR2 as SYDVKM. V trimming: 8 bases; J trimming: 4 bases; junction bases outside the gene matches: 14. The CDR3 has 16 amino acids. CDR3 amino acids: CASARPTGGGRETQYF. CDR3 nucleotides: TGTGCCAGCGCTCGGCCGACAGGGGGTGGTCGAGAGACCCAGTACTTC. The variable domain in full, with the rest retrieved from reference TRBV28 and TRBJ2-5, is DVKVTQSSRYLVKRTGEKVFLECVQDMDHENMFWYRQDPGLGLRLIYFSYDVKMKEKGDIPEGYSVSREKKERFSLILESASTNQTSMYLCASARPTGGGRETQYFGPGTRLLVL.

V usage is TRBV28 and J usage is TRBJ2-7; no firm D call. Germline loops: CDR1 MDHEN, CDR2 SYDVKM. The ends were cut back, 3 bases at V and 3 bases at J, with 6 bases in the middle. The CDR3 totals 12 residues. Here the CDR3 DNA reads TGTGCCAGCAGTTTGAGCTACTACGAGCAGTACTTC. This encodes CASSLSYYEQYF. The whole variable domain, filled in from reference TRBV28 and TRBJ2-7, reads DVKVTQSSRYLVKRTGEKVFLECVQDMDHENMFWYRQDPGLGLRLIYFSYDVKMKEKGDIPEGYSVSREKKERFSLILESASTNQTSMYLCASSLSYYEQYFGPGTRLTVT.

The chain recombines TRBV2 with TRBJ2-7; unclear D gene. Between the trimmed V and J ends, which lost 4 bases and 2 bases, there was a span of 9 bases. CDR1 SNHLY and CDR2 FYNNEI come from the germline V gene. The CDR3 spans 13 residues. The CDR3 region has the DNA TGTGCCAGCAGTGCGTTGAGGACCTACGAGCAGTACTTC. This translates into CASSALRTYEQYF. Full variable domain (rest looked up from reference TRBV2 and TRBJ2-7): EPEVTQTPSHQVTQMGQEVILRCVPISNHLYFYWYRQILGQKVEFLVSFYNNEISEKSEIFDDQFSVERPDGSNFTLKIRSTKLEDSAMYFCASSALRTYEQYFGPGTRLTVT.